Below are 5 T cell receptor beta chains sequenced from a single sample in a study of CD8 T cells in ankylosing spondylitis. MiXCR, applied by TCRdb to the 5' RACE reads, yields one record per CDR3 protein. The repertoire holds 250,000 to 400,000 distinct CDR3 sequences, with 11% as singletons. Sequenced input: blood, either unsorted or a sorted T cell fraction (not recorded which). All receptors derive from a female donor with ankylosing spondylitis or in good health (not recorded which).

This clonotype was counted ten times or more. J is TRBJ2-5 and V is TRBV12-3 or TRBV12-4; the D is unclear. V was clipped by 3 bases and J by 1 base, with 6 bases between them. CDR3 length: 13 residues. The CDR3 sequence: CASSFSSQETQYF. For the CDR3, the DNA is TGTGCCAGCAGTTTCAGCAGCCAAGAGACCCAGTACTTC.

This clonotype was seen ten or more times. The chain joins TRBV28 to TRBJ2-3; no definite D call. The germline gives CDR1 MDHEN, CDR2 SYDVKM. V was pared by 7 bases and J by 2 bases, with 16 bases between. This CDR3 has 15 residues. The CDR3 region has the DNA TGTGCCAGCATGCCCCCGTCCCAGCTCACAGATACGCAGTATTTT. Protein product: CASMPPSQLTDTQYF.

Comments on this clonotype: One base away lies a much larger clone, so this may be a sequencing read error. V and J are TRBV20-1 and TRBJ1-2; 10 bases fit TRBD1. V shed 4 bases and J 12 bases; nucleotides not matched to a gene: 14. The CDR3 has 14 residues. Germline V gene sequence: CDR1 DFQATT, CDR2 SNEGSKA (reference sequence). CDR3 coding DNA: TGCAGTGCTACCGGGACAGGGGTTAGTCTAGGCGACACCTTC. This codes for CSATGTGVSLGDTF.

In this sample, this clonotype turned up a few times. The chain couples TRBV5-1 to TRBJ2-7, with D unclear. There are 12 residues in the CDR3. Trimming left V 2 bases short and J 3 bases short, with 6 bases between. The germline gives CDR1 SGHRS, CDR2 YFSETQ. CDR3 DNA: TGCGCCAGCAGCTTTAACGGCTACGAGCAGTACTTC. Residues: CASSFNGYEQYF.

Many counts were recorded for this clonotype. This rearrangement joins TRBV7-9 to TRBJ1-1, with 9 nucleotides matching TRBD1. The germline CDR1 and CDR2 sequences are SEHNR and FQNEAQ (reference sequence). J gave up 1 base and V 7 bases, and 7 bases lay outside the gene matches. There are 15 residues in the CDR3. CDR3 DNA: TGTGCCAGCAAACTAACAGGGGGCGAGAACACTGAAGCTTTCTTT. Encoded protein: CASKLTGGENTEAFF.